The source of this TCR beta chain is a study of T cells in Graves' hyperthyroidism and ophthalmopathy. Study-level background: Peripheral blood was drawn at first diagnosis, prior to all treatment.

There are 16 residues in the CDR3. Unmatched junction bases numbered 11, after V lost 5 bases and J lost 2 bases. Germline V gene sequence: CDR1 SGHTA, CDR2 FQGNSA. The TCR beta CDR3 regions underwent amplification using RNA transcripts as the source. The HTBI primer set served for first-round RT-PCR of the TCR CDR3. TCRdb redid the calling of the multiplex PCR reads with MiXCR, one entry per CDR3 protein. The data contain 500,000 to 600,000 distinct CDR3 sequences, 15% to 20% of them singletons. With duration under 3 months, ophthalmopathy was active: Clinical Activity Score at least 3, NOSPECS at least 4. Diagnosing involved the use of clinical symptoms, serum thyroxine and TRAb, thyroid ultrasound and orbital computed tomography. This clonotype has at least ten counts.

The specimen was blood. The gene calls are TRBV7-2 and TRBJ2-7; 8 bases match TRBD2. The receptor comes from a man aged 35 to 55 with Graves' ophthalmopathy. The CDR3 region has the DNA TGTGCCAGCAGCCCCCTAGGCGGACTAGCACCCTACGAGCAGTACTTC. This gives the protein CASSPLGGLAPYEQYF.